These 13 T cell receptor beta chains originate from one sample sequenced in a study of cytomegalovirus exposure and HLA in healthy donors. The PCR had 60 Vbeta and 13 Jbeta primers. Profiling relied on immunoSEQ multiplex PCR, and the TCRdb table lists in-frame clones only, not all of them. The repertoire holds 150,000 to 200,000 clones, with around 87% as singletons. The sample comprised PBMCs. The receptors here all came from a woman aged 18-35 years in good health and CMV-seronegative.

This sequence joins TRBV9 and TRBJ2-1; D ambiguous. From germline, CDR1 is SGDLS and CDR2 YYNGEE. Deletions cut 2 bases from V and 9 bases from J, with 21 bases between. The CDR3 runs to 16 residues. The CDR3 here is CASSVRETVRSSEQFF. The CDR3 nucleotides read TGTGCCAGCAGCGTGAGAGAGACGGTCCGATCTAGTGAGCAGTTCTTC.

This chain connects TRBV25-1 to TRBJ2-3; a possible D gene is TRBD2 (6 bases). The CDR3 extends over 15 amino acids. V was cut by 3 bases and J by 1 base, with 11 bases left in between. The germline V gene has CDR1 MGHDK and CDR2 SYGVNS. The CDR3 sequence: CASSDDPGGTDTQYF. The CDR3 DNA sequence: TGTGCCAGCAGTGATGACCCGGGGGGCACAGATACGCAGTATTTT. The variable domain in full, completed from reference TRBV25-1 and TRBJ2-3, reads EADIYQTPRYLVIGTGKKITLECSQTMGHDKMYWYQQDPGMELHLIHYSYGVNSTEKGDLSSESTVSRIRTEHFPLTLESARPSHTSQYLCASSDDPGGTDTQYFGPGTRLTVL.

V usage is TRBV30 and J usage is TRBJ2-1; D remains unclear. The CDR3 contains 14 residues. Germline lookup yields CDR1 GTSNPN and CDR2 SVGIG (reference sequence). Trimming removed 0 bases at V and 8 bases at J, with 14 bases between. DNA for the CDR3: TGTGCCTGGAGTGTACGAGGCGATTTCTATGAGCAGTTCTTC. It specifies CAWSVRGDFYEQFF.

The V and J genes are TRBV15 and TRBJ1-2, with 9 bases that match TRBD1. The CDR3 sequence is 17 residues long. V trimming: 9 bases; J trimming: 8 bases; junction bases outside the gene matches: 22. The germline V gene has CDR1 LNHNV and CDR2 YYDKDF (reference sequence). CDR3 in amino acids: CATSLGTGFQKPEGYTF. The CDR3 bases are TGTGCCACTTCGTTGGGGACAGGGTTCCAAAAACCCGAGGGCTACACCTTC.

The chain carries TRBV7-9 and TRBJ2-2; 9 nucleotides align to TRBD2. J lost 7 bases, V lost 2 bases, and 5 bases had no gene match. The CDR3 extends over 15 amino acids. Germline CDR1 reads SEHNR; CDR2 reads FQNEAQ (reference sequence). The CDR3 here is CASSLLSGSGGELFF. The CDR3 region has the DNA TGTGCCAGCAGCTTACTTAGCGGGAGTGGCGGGGAGCTGTTTTTT.

This clone was counted only a few times. The chain employs TRBV2 and TRBJ2-4; D perhaps matches TRBD2 (7 bases). Looked up from germline, CDR1 is SNHLY and CDR2 is FYNNEI. The germline V and J ends were trimmed by 4 bases and 9 bases, with 16 bases remaining between them. The CDR3 is 14 amino acids. CDR3 nucleotides: TGTGCCAGCAGTGCCCTGGGGGGCGGGGGCATTCAGTACTTC. Translating gives CASSALGGGGIQYF.

V usage is TRBV6-1 and J usage is TRBJ2-5; TRBD1 matches 7 bases. The CDR3 spans 14 residues. Germline CDR1 and CDR2: MNHNS and SASEGT. Germline trimming cut 1 base from V and 7 bases from J; bases unmatched to any gene: 6. This CDR3 is CASSEGAGTATQYF. CDR3 nucleotides: TGTGCCAGCAGTGAAGGAGCCGGGACAGCGACCCAGTACTTC.

The chain has TRBV13 and TRBJ1-1; 9 positions match TRBD1. The CDR3 extends over 17 amino acids. CDR1 and CDR2 (germline): PRHDT, FYEKMQ (reference sequence). V gave up 4 bases and J gave up 1 base; unmatched junction bases: 10. CDR3: CASSSGGYRGQNTEAFF. The CDR3 region has the DNA TGTGCCAGCAGCTCGGGGGGCTACAGGGGGCAGAACACTGAAGCTTTCTTT. Full variable domain (remainder filled in from reference TRBV13 and TRBJ1-1): AAGVIQSPRHLIKEKRETATLKCYPIPRHDTVYWYQQGPGQDPQFLISFYEKMQSDKGSIPDRFSAQQFSDYHSELNMSSLELGDSALYFCASSSGGYRGQNTEAFFGQGTRLTVV.

The rearrangement links TRBV7-2 to TRBJ2-5; 8 bases agree with TRBD2. Per germline, CDR1 SGHTA and CDR2 FQGNSA. V shed 5 bases and J 2 bases; nucleotides not matched to a gene: 16. The CDR3 covers 18 residues. The CDR3 is CASSRISTSGLGQETQYF. The CDR3 coding sequence is TGTGCCAGCAGCCGCATATCTACTAGCGGTCTAGGGCAAGAGACCCAGTACTTC.

Only a few counts were recorded for this clone. The chain uses TRBV27 and TRBJ1-2; TRBD1 aligns across 9 bases. Germline V lookup: CDR1 MNHEY, CDR2 SMNVEV (reference sequence). Losses at the gene ends were 7 bases for V and 7 bases for J; bases not matched to a gene: 7. The CDR3 length is 13 residues. Written as DNA, the CDR3 is TGTGCCAGCAAGTCACAGGGGGCTTTTGGCTACACCTTC. Residues: CASKSQGAFGYTF.

V and J are TRBV5-5 and TRBJ2-1, with TRBD1 matching over 7 bases. V was pared by 4 bases and J by 0 bases, with 7 bases of the junction left unmatched. CDR1 and CDR2 from the germline V gene are SGHKS and YYEKEE (reference sequence). The CDR3 sequence is 16 residues long. The CDR3 sequence: CASSLNPGGSYNEQFF. DNA for the CDR3: TGTGCCAGCAGCCTAAACCCAGGGGGCTCCTACAATGAGCAGTTCTTC.

This rearrangement joins TRBV11-2 to TRBJ2-5, with TRBD1 identical over 12 bases. CDR1 and CDR2 (germline): SGHAT, FQNNGV. V trimming: 8 bases; J trimming: 5 bases; junction bases outside the gene matches: 3. The CDR3 length is 13 residues. CDR3 amino acids: CASGTGGGETQYF. CDR3 bases: TGTGCCAGCGGGACAGGGGGCGGGGAGACCCAGTACTTC.

The chain combines TRBV18 with TRBJ2-5, with 12 bases aligning to TRBD2. V shed 2 bases, J shed 5 bases, and the junction held 6 bases outside the gene matches. The CDR3 is 16 residues long. Germline V gene sequence: CDR1 KGHSH, CDR2 LQKENI. DNA for the CDR3: TGTGCCAGCTCACCATCTGGGACTAGCGGGTCGGAGACCCAGTACTTC. As protein: CASSPSGTSGSETQYF.